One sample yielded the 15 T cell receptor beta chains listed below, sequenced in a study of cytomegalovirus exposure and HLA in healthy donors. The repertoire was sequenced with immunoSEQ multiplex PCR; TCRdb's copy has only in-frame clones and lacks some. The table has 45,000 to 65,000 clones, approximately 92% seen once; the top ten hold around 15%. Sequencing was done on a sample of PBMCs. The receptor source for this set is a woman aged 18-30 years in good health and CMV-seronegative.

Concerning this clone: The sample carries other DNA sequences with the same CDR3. CDR3 amino acids: CASSVDRGTNTGELFF. As DNA, the CDR3 is TGTGCCAGCAGCGTGGACAGGGGAACGAACACCGGGGAGCTGTTTTTT. The chain joins TRBV9 to TRBJ2-2; 9 bases are shared with TRBD1. Germline CDR1 is SGDLS and CDR2 is YYNGEE. The V gene end was trimmed by 2 bases and the J gene end by 0 bases; junction bases not matched to a gene: 2. The length of the CDR3 is 16 residues.

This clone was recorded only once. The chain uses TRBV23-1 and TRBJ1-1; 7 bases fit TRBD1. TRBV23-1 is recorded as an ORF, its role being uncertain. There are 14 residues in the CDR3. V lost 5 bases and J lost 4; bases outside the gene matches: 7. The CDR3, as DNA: TGCGCCAGCAGTACCGGGACAGCCGCCACTGAAGCTTTCTTT. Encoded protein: CASSTGTAATEAFF.

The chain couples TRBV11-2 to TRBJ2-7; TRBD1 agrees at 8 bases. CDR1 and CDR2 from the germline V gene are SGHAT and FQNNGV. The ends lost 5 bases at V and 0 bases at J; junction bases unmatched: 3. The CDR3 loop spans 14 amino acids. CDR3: CASSPGQASYEQYF. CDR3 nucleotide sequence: TGTGCCAGCAGCCCGGGACAGGCCTCCTACGAGCAGTACTTC.

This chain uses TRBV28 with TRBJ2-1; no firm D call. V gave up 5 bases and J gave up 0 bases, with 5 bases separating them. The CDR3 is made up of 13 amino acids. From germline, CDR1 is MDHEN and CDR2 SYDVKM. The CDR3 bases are TGTGCCAGCAGTCGGAGCTCCTACAATGAGCAGTTCTTC. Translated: CASSRSSYNEQFF.

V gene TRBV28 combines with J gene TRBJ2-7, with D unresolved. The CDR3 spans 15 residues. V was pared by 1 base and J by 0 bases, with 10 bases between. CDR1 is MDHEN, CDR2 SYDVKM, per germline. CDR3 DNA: TGTGCCAGCAGTTTATTGAGAACGAGCTCCTACGAGCAGTACTTC. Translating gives CASSLLRTSSYEQYF.

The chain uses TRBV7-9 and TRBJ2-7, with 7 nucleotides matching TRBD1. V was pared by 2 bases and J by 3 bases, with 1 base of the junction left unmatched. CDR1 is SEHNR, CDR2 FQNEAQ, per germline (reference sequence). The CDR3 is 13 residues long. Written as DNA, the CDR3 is TGTGCCAGCAGCTTATCAGGGGGCTACGAGCAGTACTTC. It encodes CASSLSGGYEQYF.

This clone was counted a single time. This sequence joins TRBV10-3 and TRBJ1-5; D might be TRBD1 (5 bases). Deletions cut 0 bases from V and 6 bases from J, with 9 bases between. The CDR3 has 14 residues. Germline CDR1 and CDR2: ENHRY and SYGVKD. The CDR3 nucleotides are TGTGCCATCAGTGAGTCCCAGGGAGGTCAGCCCCAGCATTTT. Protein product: CAISESQGGQPQHF.

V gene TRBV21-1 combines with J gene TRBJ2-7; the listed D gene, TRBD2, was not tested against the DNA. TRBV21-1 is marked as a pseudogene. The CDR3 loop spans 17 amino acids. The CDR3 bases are TGTGCCAGCAGCAAAAACCTTGACCTTAGGACTAGCGGGGGGCAGTACTTC. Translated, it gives CASSKNLDLRTSGGQYF.

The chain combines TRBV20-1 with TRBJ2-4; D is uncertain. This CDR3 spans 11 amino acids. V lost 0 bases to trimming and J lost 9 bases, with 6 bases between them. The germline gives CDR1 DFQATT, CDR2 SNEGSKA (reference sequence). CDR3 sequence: CSARDPGIQYF. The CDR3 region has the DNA TGCAGTGCTAGAGATCCCGGCATTCAGTACTTC.

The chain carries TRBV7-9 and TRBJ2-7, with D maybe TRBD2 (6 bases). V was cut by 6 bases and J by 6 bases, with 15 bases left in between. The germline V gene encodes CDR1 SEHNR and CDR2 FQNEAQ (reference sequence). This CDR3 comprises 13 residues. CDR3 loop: CASSRRDGGEQYF. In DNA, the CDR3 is TGTGCCAGCAGTCGGAGGGATGGGGGCGAGCAGTACTTC.

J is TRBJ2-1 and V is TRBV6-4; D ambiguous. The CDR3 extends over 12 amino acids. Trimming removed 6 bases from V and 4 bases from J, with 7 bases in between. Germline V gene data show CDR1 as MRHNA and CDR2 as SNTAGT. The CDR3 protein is CASSDTYNEQFF. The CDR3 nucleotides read TGTGCCAGCAGCGACACTTACAATGAGCAGTTCTTC.

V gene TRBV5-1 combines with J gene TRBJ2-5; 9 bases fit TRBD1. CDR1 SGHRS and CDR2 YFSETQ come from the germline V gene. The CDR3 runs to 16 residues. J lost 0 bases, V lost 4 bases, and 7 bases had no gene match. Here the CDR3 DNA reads TGCGCCAGCAGCCCAACTCGGGACAGGGACCAAGAGACCCAGTACTTC. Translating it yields CASSPTRDRDQETQYF. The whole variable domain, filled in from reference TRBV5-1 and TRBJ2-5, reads KAGVTQTPRYLIKTRGQQVTLSCSPISGHRSVSWYQQTPGQGLQFLFEYFSETQRNKGNFPGRFSGRQFSNSRSEMNVSTLELGDSALYLCASSPTRDRDQETQYFGPGTRLLVL.

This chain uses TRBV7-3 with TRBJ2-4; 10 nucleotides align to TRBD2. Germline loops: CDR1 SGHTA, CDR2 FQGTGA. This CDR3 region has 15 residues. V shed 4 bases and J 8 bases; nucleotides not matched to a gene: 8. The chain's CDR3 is CASSSPGTSVHIQYF. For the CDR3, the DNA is TGTGCCAGCAGCTCCCCCGGGACTAGCGTACACATTCAGTACTTC.

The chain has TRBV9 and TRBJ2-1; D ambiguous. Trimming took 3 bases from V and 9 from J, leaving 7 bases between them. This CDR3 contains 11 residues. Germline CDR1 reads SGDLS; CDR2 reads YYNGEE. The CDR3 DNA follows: TGTGCCAGCAGCGAGTCTAGTGAGCAGTTCTTC. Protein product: CASSESSEQFF.

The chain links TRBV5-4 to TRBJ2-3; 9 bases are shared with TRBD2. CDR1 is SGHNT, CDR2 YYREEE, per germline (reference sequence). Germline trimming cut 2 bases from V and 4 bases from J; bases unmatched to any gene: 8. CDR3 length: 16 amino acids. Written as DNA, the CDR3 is TGTGCCAGCAGCTTAGGGCGGGGGGGCACTGCAGATACGCAGTATTTT. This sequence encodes CASSLGRGGTADTQYF.